The clone carrying this TCR beta chain was recorded only once. This sample was taken from a study of shared clonotypes between healthy human individuals. Sorted-subset replicate PCRs used 150 to 200 ng of genomic DNA. This amount corresponded to 30,000 to 35,000 T cell genomes. The data were produced by immunoSEQ multiplex PCR, yet TCRdb's version contains in-frame clones alone and is incomplete. Here the sample spans approximately 1.4 million clones, 95% to 99% being singletons. The sample taken for sequencing was naive CD4+ T cells sorted from blood. Subset denoted: CD45RA+ positively selected. This clonotype originated in a man aged 25-45 years in good health.

The chain's CDR3 is CASSIAGTTYEQYF. The CDR3 DNA follows: TGTGCCAGCAGCATTGCCGGGACAACATACGAGCAGTACTTC. The rearrangement joins TRBV5-4 to TRBJ2-7; possible D gene TRBD1, 6 bases. V was clipped by 4 bases and J by 4 bases, with 15 bases between them. The CDR3 has 14 amino acids. Germline loops: CDR1 SGHNT, CDR2 YYREEE (reference sequence).